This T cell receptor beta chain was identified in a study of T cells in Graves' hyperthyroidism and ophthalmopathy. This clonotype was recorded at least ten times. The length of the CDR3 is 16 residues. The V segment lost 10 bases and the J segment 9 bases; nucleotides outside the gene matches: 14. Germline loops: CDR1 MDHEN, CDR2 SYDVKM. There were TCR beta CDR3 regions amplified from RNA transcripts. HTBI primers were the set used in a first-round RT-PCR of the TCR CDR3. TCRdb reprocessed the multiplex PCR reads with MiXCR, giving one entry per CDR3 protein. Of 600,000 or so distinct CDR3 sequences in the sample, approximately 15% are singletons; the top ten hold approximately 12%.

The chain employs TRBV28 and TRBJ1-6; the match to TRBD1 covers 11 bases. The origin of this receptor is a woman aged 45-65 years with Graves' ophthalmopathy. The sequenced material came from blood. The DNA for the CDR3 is TGTGCCACTGAACCGCCCGGACAGGGGGCTAGTTCACCCCTCCACTTT. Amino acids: CATEPPGQGASSPLHF.